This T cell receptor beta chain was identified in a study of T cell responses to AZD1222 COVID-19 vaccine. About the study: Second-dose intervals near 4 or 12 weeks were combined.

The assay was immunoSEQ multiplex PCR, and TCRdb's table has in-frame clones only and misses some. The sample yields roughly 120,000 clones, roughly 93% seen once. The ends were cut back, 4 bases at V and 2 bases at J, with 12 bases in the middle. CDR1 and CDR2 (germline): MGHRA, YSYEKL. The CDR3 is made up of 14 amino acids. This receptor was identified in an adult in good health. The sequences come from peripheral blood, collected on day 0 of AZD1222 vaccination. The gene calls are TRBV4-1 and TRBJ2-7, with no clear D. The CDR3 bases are TGCGCCAGCAGCCCGCCTGGAAGTCCCTACGAGCAGTACTTC. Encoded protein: CASSPPGSPYEQYF.